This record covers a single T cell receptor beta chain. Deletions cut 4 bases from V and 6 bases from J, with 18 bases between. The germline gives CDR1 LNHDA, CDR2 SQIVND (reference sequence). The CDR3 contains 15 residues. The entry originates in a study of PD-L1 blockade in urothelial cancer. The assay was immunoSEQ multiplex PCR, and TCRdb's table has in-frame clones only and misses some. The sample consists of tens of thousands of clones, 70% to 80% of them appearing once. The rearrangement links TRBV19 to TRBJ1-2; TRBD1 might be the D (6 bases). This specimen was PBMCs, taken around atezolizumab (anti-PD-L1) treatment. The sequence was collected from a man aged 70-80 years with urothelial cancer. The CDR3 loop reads CASSRKTTGLNGYTF. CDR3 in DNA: TGTGCCAGTAGTAGGAAGACAACAGGGTTAAATGGCTACACCTTC. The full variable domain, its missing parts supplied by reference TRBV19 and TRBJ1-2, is DGGITQSPKYLFRKEGQNVTLSCEQNLNHDAMYWYRQDPGQGLRLIYYSQIVNDFQKGDIAEGYSVSREKKESFPLTVTSAQKNPTAFYLCASSRKTTGLNGYTFGSGTRLTVV.